This TCR beta chain emerged from a study of lymphopenia after photon versus proton radiotherapy. The table came from immunoSEQ multiplex PCR; TCRdb's copy has only in-frame clones and leaves some out. Of 75,000 to 95,000 clones listed, around four fifths are singletons. About this clone itself: No antigen is known for it.

The study's findings and limits: Relative stability marked proton patients; photon patients lost diversity and naive cells. Post-nadir diversity loss with photons came from oligoclonal expansion, particularly CD8+ Temra cells.

CDR3 size: 17 residues. Looked up from germline, CDR1 is LNHDA and CDR2 is SQIVND (reference sequence). V dropped 1 base and J dropped 4; count of bases not matched to a gene: 11. This specimen consisted of peripheral blood, obtained from a patient treated with proton-based radiotherapy. The J gene is TRBJ2-5, the V gene TRBV19; 8 positions agree with TRBD1. The receptor comes from a man in his sixties with pancreatic cancer. The CDR3 protein is CASSIAKTTRGRETQYF. DNA of the CDR3: TGTGCCAGTAGTATAGCCAAGACCACCAGGGGGCGAGAGACCCAGTACTTC.